These T cell receptor beta chains were read from a single sample in a study of T-cell reconstitution after alpha-beta-depleted transplantation in children. TCRdb called the PCR reads again in MiXCR, with one record for every CDR3 protein. The profile covers 700,000 to 850,000 distinct CDR3 sequences, with roughly 15% appearing a single time and roughly 5% taken by the ten largest. The source material was PBMCs, mostly from graft donor cells, sampled 360 days after TCRalphabeta/CD19-depleted stem cell transplant. Source of these receptors: a male patient younger than 18 who had a stem cell transplant for acute lymphoblastic leukemia, so the T cells may come from the graft donor. Both conserved end residues are part of each CDR3.

v_gene	CDR3aa
TRBV5-1	CASSSEDVWIEQYF
TRBV6-6	CASNLRWGHDNEQFF
TRBV16	CASSQSTGPGTDTQYF
TRBV7-9	CASSTHEGGETQYF
TRBV18	CASSDRNSGNTIYF
TRBV4-1	CASSRTGSSSYEQYF
TRBV18	CASSPRTLVLGAYEQYF
TRBV12-3/TRBV12-4	CASSLRGLAVNEQFF
TRBV29-1	CSVMDTASYGYTF
TRBV5-6	CASSLELAEYEQYF